This T cell receptor (beta chain) is drawn from a study of technical replicates of blood from a handful of donors. Assay used: immunoSEQ multiplex PCR; TCRdb lists only in-frame clones, some missing. The sample carries under 65,000 clones, approximately 94% recorded once. The CDR3 covers 13 residues. CDR1 SGHAT and CDR2 FQNNGV come from the germline V gene. V lost 1 base to trimming and J lost 4 bases, with 8 bases between them. Sequencing was done on a sample of T cells isolated from PBMCs. The TCR comes from a human donor in good health. The chain recombines TRBV11-2 with TRBJ2-7; D unclear. The CDR3 DNA sequence: TGTGCCAGCAGCTTAGCCCAGTATTACGAGCAGTACTTC. Protein: CASSLAQYYEQYF.